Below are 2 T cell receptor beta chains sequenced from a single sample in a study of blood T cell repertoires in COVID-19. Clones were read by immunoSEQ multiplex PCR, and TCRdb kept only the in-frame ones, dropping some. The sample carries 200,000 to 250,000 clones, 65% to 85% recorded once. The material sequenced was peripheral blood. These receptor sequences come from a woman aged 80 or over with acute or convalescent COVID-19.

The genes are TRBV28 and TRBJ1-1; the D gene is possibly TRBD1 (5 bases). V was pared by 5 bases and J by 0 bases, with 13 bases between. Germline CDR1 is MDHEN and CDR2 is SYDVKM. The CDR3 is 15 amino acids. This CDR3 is CASSRGDFMNTEAFF. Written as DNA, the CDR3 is TGTGCCAGCAGTCGGGGGGATTTCATGAACACTGAAGCTTTCTTT.

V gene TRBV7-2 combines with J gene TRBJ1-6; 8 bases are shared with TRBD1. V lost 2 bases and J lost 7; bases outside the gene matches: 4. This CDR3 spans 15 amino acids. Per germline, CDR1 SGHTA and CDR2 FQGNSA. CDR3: CASSLFRQGNSPLHF. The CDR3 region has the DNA TGTGCCAGCAGCTTATTCAGACAGGGGAATTCACCCCTCCACTTT.